Listed below are T cell receptor beta chains from one sample, sequenced in a study of beta chain features in type 1 diabetes. Libraries were prepared by immunoSEQ multiplex PCR; TCRdb keeps only in-frame clonotypes and omits some of them. The sample contains roughly 700,000 clones, under 15% of which appear only once. The sample consisted of naive CD4+ T cells from blood. These receptors were obtained from a man aged 18 to 30 with type 1 diabetes. Both conserved end residues are part of each CDR3. The order of the fields is J gene, CDR3 length, D gene, V gene, clone size, CDR3 protein, CDR3 DNA. A D gene is named only where the DNA matches it firmly. Size is omitted from some rows. Given values are once, few, many or a class for expanded clones.

TRBJ1-1 | 13 | TRBD1 | TRBV27 | NA | CASSLQGDTEAFF | TGTGCCAGCAGTTTACAGGGGGACACTGAAGCTTTCTTT
TRBJ2-7 | 13 | NA | TRBV6-1 | few | CASSPQNSYEQYF | TGTGCCAGCAGTCCACAAAACTCCTACGAGCAGTACTTC
TRBJ1-1 | 14 | NA | TRBV18 | few | CASSPMVLWTEAFF | TGTGCCAGCTCACCGATGGTATTGTGGACTGAAGCTTTCTTT
TRBJ1-2 | 12 | NA | TRBV11-2 | few | CASSSSWDGYTF | TGTGCCAGCAGCTCCTCCTGGGATGGCTACACCTTC
TRBJ2-7 | 14 | TRBD1 | TRBV6-5 | few | CASRLTGMAYEQYF | TGTGCCAGCAGACTGACAGGGATGGCCTACGAGCAGTACTTC
TRBJ2-7 | 14 | NA | TRBV23-1 | NA | CASSQSGRDYEQYF | TGCGCCAGCAGTCAATCAGGCAGGGACTACGAGCAGTACTTC
TRBJ2-6 | 17 | TRBD1 | TRBV19 | few | CASSIRDRISGANVLTF | TGTGCCAGTAGTATCCGGGACAGGATCTCTGGGGCCAACGTCCTGACTTTC
TRBJ2-2 | 15 | NA | TRBV5-1 | NA | CASSLGGTYTGELFF | TGCGCCAGCAGCTTGGGCGGGACCTACACCGGGGAGCTGTTTTTT
TRBJ2-1 | 15 | TRBD1 | TRBV29-1 | NA | CSVFTQTGTYNEQFF | TGCAGCGTGTTCACCCAGACAGGGACCTACAATGAGCAGTTCTTC
TRBJ2-2 | 14 | NA | TRBV6-5 | few | CASSYRGDTGELFF | TGTGCCAGCAGTTACAGGGGGGACACCGGGGAGCTGTTTTTT
TRBJ1-2 | 16 | NA | TRBV19 | few | CASSIDLFPDSYGYTF | TGTGCCAGTAGTATAGATCTATTCCCGGACAGCTATGGCTACACCTTC
TRBJ2-3 | 15 | NA | TRBV5-1 | NA | CASSLPTGTHDTQYF | TGCGCCAGCAGCTTGCCGACAGGTACCCACGATACGCAGTATTTT
TRBJ1-5 | 16 | NA | TRBV5-1 | NA | CASSPGLRDSNQPQHF | TGCGCCAGCAGCCCTGGACTGAGGGATAGCAATCAGCCCCAGCATTTT
TRBJ1-5 | 12 | NA | TRBV29-1 | NA | CSVEGLGQPQHF | TGCAGCGTTGAAGGGTTAGGGCAGCCCCAGCATTTT
TRBJ2-1 | 17 | TRBD1 | TRBV4-1 | few | CASSQGPGQNSYNEQFF | TGCGCCAGCAGCCAAGGACCGGGACAGAACTCCTACAATGAGCAGTTCTTC
TRBJ2-1 | 15 | TRBD1 | TRBV7-9 | NA | CASSSQGVSYNEQFF | TGTGCCAGCAGCTCGCAGGGGGTCTCCTACAATGAGCAGTTCTTC
TRBJ1-5 | 15 | TRBD1 | TRBV6-6 | few | CASRSTGVRGQPQHF | TGTGCCAGCAGATCTACAGGGGTCCGAGGTCAGCCCCAGCATTTT
TRBJ2-5 | 11 | NA | TRBV27 | NA | CASKSRETQYF | TGTGCCAGCAAAAGCCGAGAGACCCAGTACTTC
TRBJ2-7 | 16 | NA | TRBV5-6 | NA | CASSLGVLQGSYEQYF | TGTGCCAGCAGCTTGGGCGTTTTGCAGGGGTCCTACGAGCAGTACTTC
TRBJ2-5 | 13 | TRBD1 | TRBV7-2 | NA | CASSLLQGETQYF | TGTGCCAGCAGCTTATTACAGGGGGAGACCCAGTACTTC
TRBJ1-5 | 14 | NA | TRBV29-1 | NA | CRLWGDHGNQPQHF | TGCAGACTCTGGGGGGATCATGGCAATCAGCCCCAGCATTTT
TRBJ1-1 | 14 | TRBD1 | TRBV2 | few | CASSQQGARTEAFF | TGTGCCAGCAGTCAGCAGGGGGCGCGGACTGAAGCTTTCTTT
TRBJ2-3 | 15 | TRBD2 | TRBV9 | few | CASSASSGGGDTQYF | TGTGCCAGCAGCGCTTCTAGCGGGGGGGGAGATACGCAGTATTTT
TRBJ2-5 | 15 | NA | TRBV10-3 | NA | CAISDRGGAGETQYF | TGTGCCATCAGTGATAGAGGGGGCGCGGGGGAGACCCAGTACTTC
TRBJ1-5 | 13 | NA | TRBV30 | NA | CAWRGDLNQPQHF | TGTGCCTGGAGGGGGGACCTCAATCAGCCCCAGCATTTT
TRBJ1-4 | 14 | TRBD1 | TRBV6-6 | NA | CASSTQGAKEKLFF | TGTGCCAGCAGCACACAGGGGGCTAAGGAAAAACTGTTTTTT
TRBJ1-1 | 15 | TRBD1 | TRBV19 | NA | CASTKDRGSSTEAFF | TGTGCCAGTACCAAGGACAGGGGATCGAGCACTGAAGCTTTCTTT
TRBJ1-2 | 14 | NA | TRBV9 | few | CASSVGSGVYGYTF | TGTGCCAGCAGCGTAGGGTCTGGGGTGTATGGCTACACCTTC
TRBJ1-2 | 11 | NA | TRBV7-2 | NA | CASGINYGYTF | TGTGCCAGCGGGATTAACTATGGCTACACCTTC
TRBJ1-4 | 13 | NA | TRBV30 | few | CAWESIGGEKLFF | TGTGCCTGGGAAAGCATTGGGGGAGAAAAACTGTTTTTT
TRBJ1-1 | 13 | NA | TRBV30 | NA | CAETRFSNTEAFF | TGTGCCGAGACCCGCTTTTCGAACACTGAAGCTTTCTTT
TRBJ2-7 | 15 | NA | TRBV28 | few | CASSPVREGSYEQYF | TGTGCCAGCAGTCCCGTCAGGGAAGGTTCGTACGAGCAGTACTTC
TRBJ2-1 | 15 | TRBD1 | TRBV2 | NA | CASTAGGQVGNEQFF | TGTGCCAGCACCGCTGGCGGACAGGTCGGCAATGAGCAGTTCTTC
TRBJ2-1 | 15 | TRBD2 | TRBV7-2 | NA | CASSLGLAGFNEQFF | TGTGCCAGCAGCTTAGGACTAGCGGGATTCAATGAGCAGTTCTTC
TRBJ2-5 | 13 | TRBD1 | TRBV7-3 | NA | CASSRDSQETQYF | TGTGCCAGCAGCCGGGACAGCCAAGAGACCCAGTACTTC
TRBJ2-1 | 17 | NA | TRBV4-1 | few | CASSQGGKQGGSNEQFF | TGCGCCAGCAGCCAAGGGGGGAAGCAGGGCGGTAGCAATGAGCAGTTCTTC
TRBJ2-3 | 16 | NA | TRBV19 | NA | CASSPRTLRGTDTQYF | TGTGCCAGTAGTCCACGGACACTCCGAGGCACAGATACGCAGTATTTT
TRBJ2-7 | 15 | TRBD1 | TRBV5-1 | few | CASSLVTGGHGEQYF | TGCGCCAGCAGCTTGGTAACAGGGGGCCATGGCGAGCAGTACTTC
TRBJ1-6 | 11 | NA | TRBV6-5 | NA | CASGSNSPLHF | TGTGCCAGCGGGTCGAATTCACCCCTCCACTTT
TRBJ1-2 | 17 | NA | TRBV4-1 | NA | CASSQDPLSAGNYGYTF | TGCGCCAGCAGCCAAGATCCCTTATCAGCGGGGAACTATGGCTACACCTTC
TRBJ1-2 | 14 | NA | TRBV19 | NA | CASSGTSSQYGYTF | TGTGCCAGTAGTGGTACCTCGTCTCAATATGGCTACACCTTC
TRBJ1-2 | 13 | NA | TRBV6-5 | few | CASSLSSPGGYTF | TGTGCCAGCAGTTTGTCCAGCCCGGGTGGCTACACCTTC
TRBJ1-1 | 16 | NA | TRBV29-1 | NA | CSVGFSLTGPNTEAFF | TGCAGCGTTGGATTCTCCCTGACAGGTCCGAACACTGAAGCTTTCTTT
TRBJ1-5 | 16 | TRBD1 | TRBV28 | NA | CASSPRTGVMSQPQHF | TGTGCCAGCAGTCCCCGGACAGGGGTAATGAGTCAGCCCCAGCATTTT
TRBJ2-1 | 14 | TRBD2 | TRBV11-1 | NA | CASNGGGIYNEQFF | TGTGCCAGCAATGGGGGGGGAATTTACAATGAGCAGTTCTTC
TRBJ2-4 | 16 | NA | TRBV7-9 | few | CASSLNPPMGKNIQYF | TGTGCCAGCAGCTTAAACCCCCCGATGGGGAAAAACATTCAGTACTTC
TRBJ1-1 | 16 | NA | TRBV13 | few | CASSSNSGLLNTEAFF | TGTGCCAGCAGCTCTAATTCGGGACTTTTGAACACTGAAGCTTTCTTT
TRBJ1-2 | 13 | NA | TRBV6-4 | NA | CASSDSNSLGYTF | TGTGCCAGCAGTGACTCGAATAGCCTTGGCTACACCTTC
TRBJ1-2 | 15 | NA | TRBV7-8 | NA | CASSLHRPGDYGYTF | TGTGCCAGCAGCTTACACAGGCCCGGGGACTATGGCTACACCTTC
TRBJ2-3 | 15 | NA | TRBV4-1 | few | CASSQVWTGTDTQYF | TGCGCCAGCAGCCAAGTTTGGACTGGAACAGATACGCAGTATTTT
TRBJ2-5 | 13 | NA | TRBV5-1 | NA | CASSWQYGETQYF | TGCGCCAGCAGCTGGCAGTACGGAGAGACCCAGTACTTC
TRBJ2-1 | 12 | NA | TRBV30 | many | CAWSVQGNEQFF | TGTGCCTGGAGTGTACAGGGAAATGAGCAGTTCTTC